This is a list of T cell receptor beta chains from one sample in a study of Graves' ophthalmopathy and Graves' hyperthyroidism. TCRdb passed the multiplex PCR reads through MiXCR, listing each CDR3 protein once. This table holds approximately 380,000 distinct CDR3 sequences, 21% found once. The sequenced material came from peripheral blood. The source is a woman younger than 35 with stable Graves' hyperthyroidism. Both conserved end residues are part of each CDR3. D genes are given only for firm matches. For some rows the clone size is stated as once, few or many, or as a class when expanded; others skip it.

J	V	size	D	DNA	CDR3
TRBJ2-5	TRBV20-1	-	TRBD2	TGCAGTGCTAGAGATGGGACTAGCGGTAAAGAGACCCAGTACTTC	CSARDGTSGKETQYF
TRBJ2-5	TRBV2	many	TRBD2	TGTGCCACCCGGGAGGGGAGACTTCAAGAGACCCAGTACTTC	CATREGRLQETQYF
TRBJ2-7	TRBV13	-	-	TGTGCCAGCAGCTTCTACCGGGACCCCCCCCACTACGAGCAGTACTTC	CASSFYRDPPHYEQYF
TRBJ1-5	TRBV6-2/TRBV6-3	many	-	TGTGCCAGCAGTCTAGATTACAGCGAGTATCAGCCCCAGCATTTT	CASSLDYSEYQPQHF
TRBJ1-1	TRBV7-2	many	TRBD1	TGTGCCAGCAGCTTAGCGACAGGGGCTGACACTGAAGCTTTCTTT	CASSLATGADTEAFF
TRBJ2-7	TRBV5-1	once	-	TGCGCCAGCTCTTCCGGGACCCCCGGGTACGAGCAGTACTTC	CASSSGTPGYEQYF
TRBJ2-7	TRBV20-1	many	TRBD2	TGCAGTGCTACGGCGGGAGCGGGAGAGCAGTACTTC	CSATAGAGEQYF
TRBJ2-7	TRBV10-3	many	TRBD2	TGTGCCATCAGTGAGTTCAGCGGGAGTAGCTACGAGCAGTACTTC	CAISEFSGSSYEQYF
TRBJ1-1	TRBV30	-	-	TGTGAGGGGACGGTGAACACTGAAGCTTTCTTT	CEGTVNTEAFF
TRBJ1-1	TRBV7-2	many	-	TGTGCCAGCAGCTTTCGCAGGGATGAATCTGAAGCTTTCTTT	CASSFRRDESEAFF
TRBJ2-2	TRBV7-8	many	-	TGTGCCAGCAGCTTAGAGGCTACGAACACCGGGGAGCTGTTTTTT	CASSLEATNTGELFF
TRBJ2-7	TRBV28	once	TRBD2	TGTGCCAGCAGTTCCGTCTGGGGAGGGAGTTACGAGCAGTACTTC	CASSSVWGGSYEQYF